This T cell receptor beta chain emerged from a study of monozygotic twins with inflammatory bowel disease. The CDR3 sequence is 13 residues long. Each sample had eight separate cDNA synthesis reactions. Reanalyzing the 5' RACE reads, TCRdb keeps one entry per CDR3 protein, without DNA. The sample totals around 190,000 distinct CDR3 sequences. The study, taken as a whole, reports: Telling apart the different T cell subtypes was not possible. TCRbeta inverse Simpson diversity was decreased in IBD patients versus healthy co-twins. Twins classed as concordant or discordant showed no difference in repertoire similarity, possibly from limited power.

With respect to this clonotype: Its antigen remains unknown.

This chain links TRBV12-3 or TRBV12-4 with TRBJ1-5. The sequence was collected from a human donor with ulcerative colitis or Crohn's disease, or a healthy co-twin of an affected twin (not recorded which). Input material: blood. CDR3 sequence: CASSLNSNQPQHF.